This record looks at one TCR beta chain sequence and its context. The target antigen is unknown. The CDR3 has 17 amino acids. The assay was immunoSEQ multiplex PCR, and TCRdb's table has in-frame clones only and misses some. Here the sample spans approximately 44,000 clones, over 95% being singletons. This sample was taken from a study of Tregs in tolerant kidney transplant recipients. Study-level points and caveats: The most relevant donor-specific Treg TCRbeta repertoire apparently came from expansion with activated donor B cells.

The TCR sequence derives from a human donor in good health. The chain joins TRBV21-1 to TRBJ2-1; TRBD2 reflects the table's D call only, with no check against the DNA. TRBV21-1 corresponds to a pseudogene. Source material: Tregs from blood cultured with allogeneic cells. This CDR3 is CASSKRTSGRRWNEQFF. The CDR3 bases are TGTGCCAGCAGCAAAAGGACTAGCGGGAGAAGGTGGAATGAGCAGTTCTTC.